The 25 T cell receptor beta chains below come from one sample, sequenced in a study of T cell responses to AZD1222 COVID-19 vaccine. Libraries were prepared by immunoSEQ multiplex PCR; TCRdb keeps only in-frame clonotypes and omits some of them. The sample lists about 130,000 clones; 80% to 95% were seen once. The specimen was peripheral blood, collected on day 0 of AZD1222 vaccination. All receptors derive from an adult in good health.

CDR3 loop: CASSPGSEQYF. DNA of the CDR3: TGTGCCAGCAGTCCCGGGAGCGAGCAGTACTTC. This chain connects TRBV27 to TRBJ2-7; D is perhaps TRBD2 (6 bases). CDR1 and CDR2 (germline): MNHEY, SMNVEV (reference sequence). Trimming removed 5 bases from V and 6 bases from J, with 8 bases in between. CDR3 size: 11 residues.

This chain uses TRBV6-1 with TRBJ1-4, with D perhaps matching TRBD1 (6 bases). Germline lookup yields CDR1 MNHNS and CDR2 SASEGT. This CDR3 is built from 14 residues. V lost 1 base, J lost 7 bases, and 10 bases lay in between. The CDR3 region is CASSEGGGIEKLFF. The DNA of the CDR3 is TGTGCCAGCAGTGAAGGGGGGGGCATTGAAAAACTGTTTTTT.

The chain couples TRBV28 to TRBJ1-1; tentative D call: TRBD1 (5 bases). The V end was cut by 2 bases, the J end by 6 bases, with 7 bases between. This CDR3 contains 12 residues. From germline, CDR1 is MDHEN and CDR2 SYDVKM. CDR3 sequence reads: CASSLGAAEAFF. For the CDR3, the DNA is TGTGCCAGCAGTTTAGGGGCGGCTGAAGCTTTCTTT. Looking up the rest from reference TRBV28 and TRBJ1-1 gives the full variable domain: DVKVTQSSRYLVKRTGEKVFLECVQDMDHENMFWYRQDPGLGLRLIYFSYDVKMKEKGDIPEGYSVSREKKERFSLILESASTNQTSMYLCASSLGAAEAFFGQGTRLTVV.

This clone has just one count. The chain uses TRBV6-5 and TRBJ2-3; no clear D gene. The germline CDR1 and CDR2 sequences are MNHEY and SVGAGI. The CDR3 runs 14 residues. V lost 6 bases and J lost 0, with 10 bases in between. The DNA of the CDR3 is TGTGCCAGCAGCCCAGGTATTAGCACAGATACGCAGTATTTT. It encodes CASSPGISTDTQYF.

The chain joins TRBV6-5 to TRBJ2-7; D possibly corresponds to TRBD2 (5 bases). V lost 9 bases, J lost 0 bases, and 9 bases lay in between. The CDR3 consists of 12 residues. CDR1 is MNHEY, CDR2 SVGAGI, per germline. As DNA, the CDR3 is TGTGCCAGTGGCGGGCCCTCCTACGAGCAGTACTTC. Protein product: CASGGPSYEQYF.

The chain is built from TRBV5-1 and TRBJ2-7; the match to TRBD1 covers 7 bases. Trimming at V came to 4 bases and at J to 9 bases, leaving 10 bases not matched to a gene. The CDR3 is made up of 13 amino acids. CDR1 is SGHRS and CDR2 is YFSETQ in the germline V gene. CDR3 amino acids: CASSRPPGGRQYF. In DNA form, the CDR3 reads TGCGCCAGCAGCCGCCCCCCAGGGGGAAGGCAGTACTTC.

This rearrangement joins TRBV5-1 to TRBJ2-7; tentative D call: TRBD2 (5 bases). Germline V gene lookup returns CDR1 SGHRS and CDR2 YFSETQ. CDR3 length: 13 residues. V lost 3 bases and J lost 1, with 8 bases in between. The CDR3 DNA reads TGCGCCAGCAGCTCAGCGGCATCCTACGAGCAGTACTTC. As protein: CASSSAASYEQYF.

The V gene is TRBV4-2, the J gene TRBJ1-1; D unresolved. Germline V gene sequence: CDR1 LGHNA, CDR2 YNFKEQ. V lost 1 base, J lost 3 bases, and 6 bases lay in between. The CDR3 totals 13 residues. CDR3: CASSQGSYTEAFF. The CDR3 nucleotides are TGTGCCAGCAGCCAAGGGTCCTACACTGAAGCTTTCTTT.

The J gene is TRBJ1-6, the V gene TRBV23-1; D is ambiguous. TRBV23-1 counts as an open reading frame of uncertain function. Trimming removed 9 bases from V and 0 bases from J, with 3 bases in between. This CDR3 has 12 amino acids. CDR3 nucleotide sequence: TGCGCCAGGCTCTCCTATAATTCACCCCTCCACTTT. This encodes CARLSYNSPLHF.

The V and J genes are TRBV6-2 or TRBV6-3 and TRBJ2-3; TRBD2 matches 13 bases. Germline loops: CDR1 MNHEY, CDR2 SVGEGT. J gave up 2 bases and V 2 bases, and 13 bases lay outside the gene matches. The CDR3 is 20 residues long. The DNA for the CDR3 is TGTGCCAGCAGTTACGACGCGGCCAAACTAGCGGGAGGGCCCACAGATACGCAGTATTTT. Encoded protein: CASSYDAAKLAGGPTDTQYF.

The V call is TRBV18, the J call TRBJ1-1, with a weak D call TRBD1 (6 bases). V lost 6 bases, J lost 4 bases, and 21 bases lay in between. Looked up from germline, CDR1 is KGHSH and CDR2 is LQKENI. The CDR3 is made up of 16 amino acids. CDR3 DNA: TGTGCCAGCTCCACCAAGGCAGGGGAACGAATCACTGAAGCTTTCTTT. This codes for CASSTKAGERITEAFF.

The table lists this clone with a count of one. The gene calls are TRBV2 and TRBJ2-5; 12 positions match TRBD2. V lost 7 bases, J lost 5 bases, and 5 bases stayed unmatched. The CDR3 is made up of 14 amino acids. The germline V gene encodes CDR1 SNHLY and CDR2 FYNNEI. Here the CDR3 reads CASMRGTSGETQYF. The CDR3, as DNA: TGTGCCAGCATGCGGGGGACTAGCGGGGAGACCCAGTACTTC.

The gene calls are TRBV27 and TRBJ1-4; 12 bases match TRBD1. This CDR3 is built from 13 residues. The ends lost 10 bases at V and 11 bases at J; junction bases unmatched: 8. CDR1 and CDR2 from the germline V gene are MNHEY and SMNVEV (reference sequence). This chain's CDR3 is CATGGTGGGKLFF. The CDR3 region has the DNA TGTGCCACCGGGGGGACAGGGGGCGGCAAACTGTTTTTT.

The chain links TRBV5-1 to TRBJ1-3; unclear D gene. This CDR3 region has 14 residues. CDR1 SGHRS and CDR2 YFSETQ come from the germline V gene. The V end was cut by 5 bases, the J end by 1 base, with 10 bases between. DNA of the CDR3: TGCGCCAGCAGGGCGTCGGGGTCTGGAAACACCATATATTTT. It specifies CASRASGSGNTIYF.

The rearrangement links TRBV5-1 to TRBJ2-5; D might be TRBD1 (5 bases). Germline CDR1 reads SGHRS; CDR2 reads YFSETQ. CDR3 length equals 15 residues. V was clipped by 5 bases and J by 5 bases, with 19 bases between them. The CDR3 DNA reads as TGCGCCAGCAGACCTGGCTCTATGGGGCGGGAGACCCAGTACTTC. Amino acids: CASRPGSMGRETQYF.

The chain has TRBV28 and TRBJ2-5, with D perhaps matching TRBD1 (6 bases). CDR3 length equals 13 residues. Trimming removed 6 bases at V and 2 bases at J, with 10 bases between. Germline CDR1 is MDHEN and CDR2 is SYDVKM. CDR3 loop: CASRWDTQETQYF. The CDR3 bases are TGTGCCAGCAGGTGGGACACTCAAGAGACCCAGTACTTC.

CDR3 bases: TGTGCCAGCAGCTTAGTTGGGGGAGGGGAATGGAAGTCCTACAATGAGCAGTTCTTC. This codes for CASSLVGGGEWKSYNEQFF. This chain connects TRBV7-3 to TRBJ2-1; 7 nucleotides align to TRBD2. After removal of 2 bases from V and 1 base from J, the junction contained 14 bases not matched to a gene. Per germline, CDR1 SGHTA and CDR2 FQGTGA. The CDR3 is 19 residues long.

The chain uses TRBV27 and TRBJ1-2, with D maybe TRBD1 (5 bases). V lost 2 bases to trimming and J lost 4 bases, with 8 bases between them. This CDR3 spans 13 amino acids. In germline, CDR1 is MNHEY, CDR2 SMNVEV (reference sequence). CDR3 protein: CASSLAGSYGYTF. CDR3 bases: TGTGCCAGCAGTTTAGCAGGGAGCTATGGCTACACCTTC.

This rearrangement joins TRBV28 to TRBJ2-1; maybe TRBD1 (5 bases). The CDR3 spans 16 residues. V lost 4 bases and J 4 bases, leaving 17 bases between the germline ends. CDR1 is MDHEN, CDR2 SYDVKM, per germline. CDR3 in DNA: TGTGCCAGCAGTTCAGAGAAAGGGGCGATTTACAATGAGCAGTTCTTC. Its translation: CASSSEKGAIYNEQFF.

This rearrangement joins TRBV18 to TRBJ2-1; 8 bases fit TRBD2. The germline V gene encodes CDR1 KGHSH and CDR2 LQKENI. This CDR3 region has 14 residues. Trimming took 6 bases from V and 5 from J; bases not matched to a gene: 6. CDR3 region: CASSPSGRNNEQFF. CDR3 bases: TGTGCCAGCTCCCCTAGCGGGCGGAACAATGAGCAGTTCTTC.

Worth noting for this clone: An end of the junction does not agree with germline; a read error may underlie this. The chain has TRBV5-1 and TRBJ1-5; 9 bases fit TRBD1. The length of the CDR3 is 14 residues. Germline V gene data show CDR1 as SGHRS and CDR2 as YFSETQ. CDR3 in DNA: TGCGCCAGCAGCTTCACAGGGGGCAAACAGCCCCAGCATTTT. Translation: CASSFTGGKQPQHF.

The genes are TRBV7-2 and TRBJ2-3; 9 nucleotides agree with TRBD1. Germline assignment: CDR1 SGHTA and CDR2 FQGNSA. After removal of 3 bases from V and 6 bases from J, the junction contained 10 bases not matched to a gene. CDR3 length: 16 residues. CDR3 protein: CASSLAGQGSIDTQYF. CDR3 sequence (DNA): TGTGCCAGCAGCTTGGCTGGACAGGGGTCGATCGATACGCAGTATTTT.

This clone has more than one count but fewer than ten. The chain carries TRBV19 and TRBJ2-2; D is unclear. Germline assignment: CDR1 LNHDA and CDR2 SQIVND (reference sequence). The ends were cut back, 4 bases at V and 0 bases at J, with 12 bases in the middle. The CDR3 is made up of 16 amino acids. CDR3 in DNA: TGTGCCAGTAGTAAAAACGCAGGACCGAACACCGGGGAGCTGTTTTTT. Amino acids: CASSKNAGPNTGELFF.

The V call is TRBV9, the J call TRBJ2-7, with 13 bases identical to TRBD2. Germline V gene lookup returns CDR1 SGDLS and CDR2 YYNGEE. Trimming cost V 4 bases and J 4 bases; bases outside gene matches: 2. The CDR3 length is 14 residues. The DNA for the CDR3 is TGTGCCAGCAGCCCGGGACTAGCGGGATACGAGCAGTACTTC. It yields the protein CASSPGLAGYEQYF.

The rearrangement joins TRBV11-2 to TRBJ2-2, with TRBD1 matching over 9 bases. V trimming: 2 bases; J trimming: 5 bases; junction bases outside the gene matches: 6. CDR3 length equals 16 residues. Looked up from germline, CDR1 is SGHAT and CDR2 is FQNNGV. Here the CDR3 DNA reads TGTGCCAGCAGCTTATTGCCGGGACAGGGAACCGGGGAGCTGTTTTTT. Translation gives CASSLLPGQGTGELFF.